Below, 25 T cell receptor beta chains from the same sample are listed, as sequenced in a study of T cells in Graves' hyperthyroidism and ophthalmopathy. Template material for amplifying TCR beta CDR3 regions consisted of RNA transcripts. The HTBI primer set served for first-round RT-PCR of the TCR CDR3. Using its own MiXCR run on the multiplex PCR reads, TCRdb lists one record per CDR3 protein. Among roughly 710,000 distinct CDR3 sequences listed, under 45% were seen once. The sample taken for sequencing was blood. These receptors came from a woman aged 40 to 50 with Graves' hyperthyroidism.

The chain uses TRBV9 and TRBJ1-2, with TRBD1 identical over 9 bases. The CDR3 is 14 residues long. CDR1 and CDR2 from the germline V gene are SGDLS and YYNGEE. Trimming removed 5 bases from V and 8 bases from J; junction bases left unmatched: 10. The CDR3 DNA is TGTGCCAGCAGTTCTGGGACAGGGCAGAGGGGCTACACCTTC. Its protein is CASSSGTGQRGYTF.

This chain uses TRBV7-3 with TRBJ2-1, with D possibly TRBD1 on 6 matching bases. Trimming took 1 base from V and 6 from J, leaving 10 bases between them. The CDR3 spans 14 residues. Looked up from germline, CDR1 is SGHTA and CDR2 is FQGTGA. The CDR3 reads CASSLSTGSNEQFF. CDR3 nucleotides: TGTGCCAGCAGCTTAAGCACAGGGAGCAATGAGCAGTTCTTC.

The chain combines TRBV4-3 with TRBJ2-7; D perhaps matches TRBD2 (5 bases). V gave up 2 bases and J gave up 2 bases, with 10 bases separating them. This CDR3 has 14 residues. The germline CDR1 and CDR2 sequences are LGHNA and YSLEER. The CDR3 DNA is TGCGCCAGCAGCCAACCGGGGAAGCCCTACGAGCAGTACTTC. It codes for CASSQPGKPYEQYF.

This clonotype has ten or more counts. The rearrangement uses TRBV12-3 or TRBV12-4 and TRBJ1-2; 7 bases fit TRBD1. The CDR3 length is 13 residues. V was clipped by 3 bases and J by 6 bases; unmatched bases: 4. Here the CDR3 reads CASSFWQGDGYTF. The CDR3 bases are TGTGCCAGCAGTTTTTGGCAGGGGGATGGCTACACCTTC.

In its sample, this clonotype was seen a few times. V usage is TRBV6-6 and J usage is TRBJ1-5; 7 nucleotides align to TRBD1. Per germline, CDR1 MNHNY and CDR2 SVGAGI (reference sequence). The J segment lost 0 bases and the V segment lost 5 bases, leaving 10 bases of the junction unmatched. The CDR3 covers 17 residues. The chain's CDR3 is CASSQTGTAYSNQPQHF. The CDR3 coding sequence is TGTGCCAGCAGTCAAACCGGGACAGCATATAGCAATCAGCCCCAGCATTTT.

Turning to this clonotype: This sequence may be a read error, since a much larger clone differs from it by one base. The chain couples TRBV7-3 to TRBJ2-5; TRBD2 matches at 9 bases. The CDR3 runs 16 residues. Per germline, CDR1 SGHTA and CDR2 FQGTGA. The J segment lost 4 bases and the V segment lost 5 bases, leaving 11 bases of the junction unmatched. The CDR3 loop is CASSPGEAGGGETQYF. The DNA for the CDR3 is TGTGCCAGCAGCCCGGGGGAAGCGGGAGGAGGAGAGACCCAGTACTTC.

This clonotype has more than one count but fewer than ten. The CDR3 DNA is TGCAGCGCTCAGGACGGAAACATTCAGTACTTC. The encoded protein is CSAQDGNIQYF. The rearrangement uses TRBV29-1 and TRBJ2-4; D is undetermined. V was trimmed by 7 bases and J by 6 bases, leaving 10 bases between them. The germline gives CDR1 SQVTM, CDR2 ANQGSEA. The CDR3 length is 11 residues. Combining the CDR3 with reference TRBV29-1 and TRBJ2-4 gives the whole variable domain SAVISQKPSRDICQRGTSLTIQCQVDSQVTMMFWYRQQPGQSLTLIATANQGSEATYESGFVIDKFPISRPNLTFSTLTVSNMSPEDSSIYLCSAQDGNIQYFGAGTRLSVL.

This clonotype was observed a handful of times. This chain links TRBV7-6 with TRBJ2-2; 8 positions match TRBD2. Germline CDR1 is SGHVS and CDR2 is FNYEAQ. Trimming took 5 bases from V and 4 from J; bases not matched to a gene: 6. The CDR3 has 15 amino acids. The CDR3 is CASSAAGAITGELFF. The CDR3 bases are TGTGCCAGCAGCGCAGCGGGAGCCATCACCGGGGAGCTGTTTTTT.

This sequence joins TRBV29-1 and TRBJ2-7; D tentatively fits TRBD1 or TRBD2 (5 bases each). The V gene's germline CDR1 is SQVTM and CDR2 ANQGSEA. This CDR3 is built from 14 residues. V was pared by 2 bases and J by 7 bases, with 18 bases between. CDR3 DNA: TGCAGCGTTGAATCGGGGTCAGGGTTCTCGGAGCAGTACTTC. Amino acids: CSVESGSGFSEQYF.

With regard to this clonotype: An end of the junction differs from the germline gene, which may be a read error. This rearrangement joins TRBV29-1 to TRBJ1-1, with 10 bases lining up with TRBD1. CDR1 is SQVTM and CDR2 is ANQGSEA in the germline V gene. The CDR3 runs 17 residues. CDR3 DNA: TGCAGCGTTGATGTAGGGTGGGACAGGGGCCGTATAGTGAAAGCTTCCTTT. Translating gives CSVDVGWDRGRIVKASF.

The CDR3 bases are TGTGCCAGCAGCTCAGGGTCTCGGAACGAGCAGTACTTC. Protein: CASSSGSRNEQYF. This chain uses TRBV11-2 with TRBJ2-7, with a weak D call TRBD1 (5 bases). Trimming cost V 4 bases and J 5 bases, with 12 bases left between them. The germline gives CDR1 SGHAT, CDR2 FQNNGV. The CDR3 totals 13 residues.

This clonotype occurred a few times. The genes are TRBV12-3 or TRBV12-4 and TRBJ1-5; 7 bases are a match to TRBD1. There are 17 residues in the CDR3. Trimming cost V 2 bases and J 0 bases; bases outside gene matches: 7. CDR3 loop: CASSLRGRTDSNQPQHF. CDR3 bases: TGTGCCAGCAGTTTAAGGGGGCGGACAGATAGCAATCAGCCCCAGCATTTT.

This clonotype was seen at least ten times. Being one base from a much bigger clone, this may be a read error. The CDR3 bases are TGTGCCAACAGCTTACAGGGCTTGAACACTGAAGCTTTCTTT. It encodes CANSLQGLNTEAFF. V is TRBV7-9 and J is TRBJ1-1; possibly TRBD1 for D (6 bases). Germline CDR1 and CDR2: SEHNR and FQNEAQ (reference sequence). The CDR3 is made up of 14 amino acids.

This clonotype was picked up a small number of times. The CDR3 protein is CASSPREDYNSPLHF. The CDR3 DNA reads as TGCGCCAGCAGCCCCCGGGAGGACTATAATTCACCCCTCCACTTT. The chain joins TRBV5-1 to TRBJ1-6; D gene ambiguous. Trimming removed 4 bases at V and 3 bases at J, with 11 bases between. CDR3 size: 15 residues. Germline CDR1 and CDR2: SGHRS and YFSETQ.

The chain recombines TRBV2 with TRBJ2-5; the match to TRBD1 covers 7 bases. The germline gives CDR1 SNHLY, CDR2 FYNNEI. This CDR3 has 15 residues. The V and J ends lost 2 bases and 1 base, in that order; junction bases with no gene match: 4. The CDR3 bases are TGTGCCAGCAGTGAACTTGACAGGGCCCAAGAGACCCAGTACTTC. Translating gives CASSELDRAQETQYF.

The rearrangement links TRBV7-2 to TRBJ2-7, with 11 nucleotides matching TRBD1. The J segment lost 6 bases and the V segment lost 4 bases, leaving 5 bases of the junction unmatched. Germline V gene sequence: CDR1 SGHTA, CDR2 FQGNSA. This CDR3 comprises 14 residues. CDR3 amino acids: CASSSPGQGGEQYF. The DNA of the CDR3 is TGTGCCAGCAGCTCCCCGGGACAGGGGGGCGAGCAGTACTTC.

Comment on this clonotype: The conserved closing phenylalanine or tryptophan is absent in this CDR3, likely reflecting a read error. The DNA is left out, because the CDR3 cannot be placed on it with certainty; the CDR3 is given as TCRdb lists it. The V call is TRBV7-2, the J call TRBJ1-5; the D segment call TRBD1 is taken from the table without a DNA check. The CDR3 region is 14 residues in length, termini included. Germline CDR1 reads SGHTA; CDR2 reads FQGNSA. CDR3 protein: CASSGGTSNQPQQT.

The V and J genes are TRBV20-1 and TRBJ1-5, with D unresolved. V dropped 5 bases and J dropped 1 base, with 9 bases sitting between them. Germline assignment: CDR1 DFQATT and CDR2 SNEGSKA (reference sequence). CDR3 length equals 13 residues. CDR3 sequence (DNA): TGCAGTGCTGGTCAAGACAGCAATCAGCCCCAGCATTTT. Its protein product is CSAGQDSNQPQHF.

This clonotype was detected once. A clone one base away is much larger, so this may be a read error. The chain is built from TRBV7-8 and TRBJ1-5; 7 bases agree with TRBD1. The trim removed 3 bases at V and 3 bases at J, leaving 5 bases unmatched. Germline assignment: CDR1 SGHVS and CDR2 FQNEAQ. CDR3 size: 15 residues. The CDR3 DNA reads TGTGCCAGCAGCTTGTTGACAGGGAACAATCAGCCCCAGCATTTT. It codes for CASSLLTGNNQPQHF.

Many counts were recorded for this clonotype. V usage is TRBV6-5 and J usage is TRBJ1-6; 7 bases align to TRBD1. This CDR3 has 15 amino acids. Trimming at V came to 5 bases and at J to 8 bases, leaving 9 bases not matched to a gene. The V gene's germline CDR1 is MNHEY and CDR2 SVGAGI. Here the CDR3 reads CASSEGQERYSPLHF. Here the CDR3 DNA reads TGTGCCAGCAGTGAAGGACAGGAGAGGTATTCACCCCTCCACTTT.

Comment on this clonotype: A much larger clone sits a single nucleotide away, making a read error possible. The chain carries TRBV12-3 or TRBV12-4 and TRBJ1-4, with 8 bases fitting TRBD1. The CDR3 covers 14 residues. The CDR3 reads CASSSRTGTEKPFF. CDR3 DNA: TGTGCCAGCAGCTCACGGACAGGGACCGAAAAACCGTTTTTT.

On this clonotype: A much more abundant neighbour one base away suggests this may be a read error. V and J are TRBV7-9 and TRBJ1-4; tentatively, D is TRBD1 (6 bases). CDR1 SEHNR and CDR2 FQNEAQ come from the germline V gene (reference sequence). The CDR3 runs 13 residues. CDR3 bases: TGTGCCAGCGGCTTAGTCGGACAGGAAAAACTGTTTTTT. It yields the protein CASGLVGQEKLFF.

This clonotype has a handful of counts. DNA for the CDR3: TGCAGCGTTTGGGCTGAAGGCCCCTCTGGAAACACCATATATTTT. Its protein is CSVWAEGPSGNTIYF. The chain carries TRBV29-1 and TRBJ1-3; D is undetermined. V was cut by 5 bases and J by 0 bases, with 14 bases left in between. Germline CDR1 is SQVTM and CDR2 is ANQGSEA. This CDR3 is built from 15 residues.

This rearrangement joins TRBV6-5 to TRBJ1-1; D unclear. The CDR3 runs 14 residues. CDR1 is MNHEY and CDR2 is SVGAGI in the germline V gene. The V gene lost 6 bases and the J gene lost 8 bases, with 19 bases spanning the gap. The CDR3 loop is CASRPEVVLGEAFF. The CDR3 DNA sequence: TGTGCCAGCAGACCAGAAGTGGTTTTGGGCGAAGCTTTCTTT.

This clonotype has a count of ten or more. DNA for the CDR3: TGCAGCGTGATCAGGGTGAACTATGGCTACACCTTC. Its translation is CSVIRVNYGYTF. The chain couples TRBV29-1 to TRBJ1-2, with D possibly TRBD1 on 5 matching bases. CDR1 and CDR2 (germline): SQVTM, ANQGSEA. The CDR3 is made up of 12 amino acids. V lost 6 bases, J lost 2 bases, and 10 bases lay in between.